One sample yielded the 17 T cell receptor beta chains listed below, sequenced in a study of blood T cells in healthy people across ages. Then a second PCR, running about 6 to 12 cycles, was carried out with a sample-barcoded 5' primer and a J-beta primer mix. Via MiXCR, TCRdb re-called the 5' RACE reads, giving one row per CDR3 protein. In the table there are about 1,800,000 distinct CDR3 sequences, 28% of which are singletons. Sequences were obtained from blood. Source of these receptors: a woman aged 25-40 years in good health.

There are a few counts of this clonotype. This chain uses TRBV20-1 with TRBJ1-2; 8 positions match TRBD1. Germline V gene data show CDR1 as DFQATT and CDR2 as SNEGSKA (reference sequence). The CDR3 totals 15 residues. The V gene end was trimmed by 1 base and the J gene end by 2 bases; junction bases not matched to a gene: 6. The CDR3 region is CSARGGQGSNYGYTF. DNA of the CDR3: TGCAGTGCTAGAGGAGGACAGGGCTCCAACTATGGCTACACCTTC.

This clonotype occurred many times. V is TRBV29-1 and J is TRBJ2-5; D is possibly TRBD2 (5 bases). Trimming removed 3 bases at V and 5 bases at J, with 13 bases between. The CDR3 sequence is 13 residues long. CDR1 SQVTM and CDR2 ANQGSEA come from the germline V gene. The DNA of the CDR3 is TGCAGCGTTGATAAGGATGGGAGTGAGACCCAGTACTTC. Translation: CSVDKDGSETQYF.

This clonotype was recorded at least ten times. The rearrangement uses TRBV5-1 and TRBJ1-2, with 8 bases identical to TRBD1. Per germline, CDR1 SGHRS and CDR2 YFSETQ. The CDR3 contains 15 residues. The V segment lost 3 bases and the J segment 0 bases; nucleotides outside the gene matches: 4. For the CDR3, the DNA is TGCGCCAGCAGCTGGACAGGGCGACCTAACTATGGCTACACCTTC. Translating gives CASSWTGRPNYGYTF.

V usage is TRBV12-3 or TRBV12-4 and J usage is TRBJ2-3; D is perhaps TRBD1 or TRBD2 (6 bases each). The length of the CDR3 is 13 residues. V gave up 7 bases and J gave up 4 bases, with 12 bases separating them. In nucleotides, the CDR3 is TGTGCCAGCACCCTGGGGGGCGCAGATACGCAGTATTTT. Amino acid sequence: CASTLGGADTQYF.

The chain combines TRBV7-2 with TRBJ2-7; 15 bases fit TRBD2. J was trimmed by 4 bases and V by 6 bases; bases with no gene match: 7. This CDR3 region has 16 residues. Germline loops: CDR1 SGHTA, CDR2 FQGNSA. The CDR3 DNA reads TGTGCCAGCAGGGACGGACTAGCGGGAGGGCCTTACGAGCAGTACTTC. Translation: CASRDGLAGGPYEQYF.

This clonotype was counted a few times. This chain joins TRBV7-2 and TRBJ1-5, with 7 positions matching TRBD1. The CDR3 spans 17 residues. CDR1 SGHTA and CDR2 FQGNSA come from the germline V gene. V lost 5 bases to trimming and J lost 3 bases; unmatched junction nucleotides: 13. The CDR3 coding sequence is TGTGCCAGCAGCCCCCGAGACAGGGCTTTAATCAATCAGCCCCAGCATTTT. This encodes CASSPRDRALINQPQHF. The full variable domain, rest sourced from reference TRBV7-2 and TRBJ1-5, is GAGVSQSPSNKVTEKGKDVELRCDPISGHTALYWYRQSLGQGLEFLIYFQGNSAPDKSGLPSDRFSAERTGGSVSTLTIQRTQQEDSAVYLCASSPRDRALINQPQHFGDGTRLSIL.

This clonotype was counted only a few times. The chain links TRBV7-2 to TRBJ2-7; 10 positions agree with TRBD1. CDR1 SGHTA and CDR2 FQGNSA come from the germline V gene. The CDR3 contains 13 residues. Trimming cost V 5 bases and J 6 bases; bases outside gene matches: 4. CDR3 in amino acids: CASSPDRGSEQYF. CDR3 nucleotide sequence: TGTGCCAGCAGCCCGGACAGGGGGTCCGAGCAGTACTTC.

The chain is built from TRBV6-2 or TRBV6-3 and TRBJ2-7; D possibly matches TRBD1 or TRBD2 (5 bases each). The V end lost 6 bases, the J end lost 7 bases, and 16 bases lay between the germline ends. Germline CDR1 MNHEY, CDR2 SVGEGT. The CDR3 has 13 residues. CDR3 DNA sequence: TGTGCCAGCAGATACGGGGCGGGCAATGAGCAGTACTTC. Amino acids: CASRYGAGNEQYF.

This chain joins TRBV6-5 and TRBJ1-4; D gene unclear. Germline assignment: CDR1 MNHEY and CDR2 SVGAGI. The CDR3 loop spans 19 amino acids. Trimming left V 1 base short and J 0 bases short, with 18 bases between. CDR3 region: CASSYYIIPRGATNEKLFF. In DNA, the CDR3 is TGTGCCAGCAGTTACTATATCATACCACGGGGTGCAACTAATGAAAAACTGTTTTTT.

The chain links TRBV5-1 to TRBJ1-2; D unclear. V dropped 4 bases and J dropped 7 bases, with 14 bases sitting between them. Germline V gene sequence: CDR1 SGHRS, CDR2 YFSETQ. The CDR3 length is 13 residues. CDR3 amino acids: CASSAGVRSGYTF. The CDR3 DNA sequence: TGCGCCAGCAGCGCCGGGGTGCGGAGTGGCTACACCTTC.

This clonotype was counted at least ten times. V and J are TRBV6-6 and TRBJ1-2, with a weak D call TRBD1 (6 bases). The CDR3 extends over 12 amino acids. Germline CDR1 reads MNHNY; CDR2 reads SVGAGI (reference sequence). V shed 9 bases and J shed 2 bases, with 10 bases lying between them. For the CDR3, the DNA is TGTGCCAGTAATCAGGGGAACTATGGCTACACCTTC. Amino acids: CASNQGNYGYTF.

This clonotype was counted many times. The chain recombines TRBV7-2 with TRBJ2-7, with 14 bases aligning to TRBD2. The CDR3 consists of 19 residues. The germline V gene encodes CDR1 SGHTA and CDR2 FQGNSA. Losses at the gene ends were 6 bases for V and 4 bases for J; bases not matched to a gene: 17. CDR3 DNA: TGTGCCAGCAGAGCTTGGGGACTAGCGGGAGTAGGAGGAGGGTACGAGCAGTACTTC. Residues: CASRAWGLAGVGGGYEQYF.

As concerns this clonotype: This may stem from a read error, because a much larger clone lies one nucleotide away. V is TRBV4-2 and J is TRBJ1-1; TRBD1 matches at 8 bases. The germline V gene has CDR1 LGHNA and CDR2 YNFKEQ. The CDR3 runs 15 residues. The junction had 2 bases not matched to a gene; V was cut back by 2 bases and J by 0 bases. CDR3: CASSQSTGVNTEAFF. DNA of the CDR3: TGTGCCAGCAGCCAATCGACAGGGGTGAACACTGAAGCTTTCTTT.

This clonotype was observed many times. The chain carries TRBV29-1 and TRBJ2-1; 11 bases match TRBD1. This CDR3 spans 14 amino acids. J gave up 6 bases and V 1 base, and 2 bases lay outside the gene matches. Per germline, CDR1 SQVTM and CDR2 ANQGSEA. CDR3 region: CSVEAGQGGNEQFF. The CDR3 bases are TGCAGCGTTGAAGCGGGACAGGGGGGCAATGAGCAGTTCTTC.

This clonotype was seen many times. The chain recombines TRBV6-6 with TRBJ1-5, with a tentative D call TRBD1 (5 bases). In germline, CDR1 is MNHNY, CDR2 SVGAGI (reference sequence). The CDR3 has 14 amino acids. V lost 5 bases, J lost 3 bases, and 11 bases lay in between. CDR3: CASSPRDVNQPQHF. The CDR3 DNA sequence: TGTGCCAGCAGTCCGAGGGACGTCAATCAGCCCCAGCATTTT.

Note on this clonotype: The junction does not match germline at one end; this may be a read error. V usage is TRBV18 and J usage is TRBJ2-1; 9 positions match TRBD1. From germline, CDR1 is KGHSH and CDR2 LQKENI. The CDR3 sequence is 15 residues long. The CDR3 nucleotides read TGTGCCAGCTCACCCGGGACAGGGACCTACAATAAGCAGTTCTTC. Translation gives CASSPGTGTYNKQFF.

This clonotype was seen ten or more times. The chain joins TRBV4-2 to TRBJ2-7, with 9 nucleotides matching TRBD1. Germline CDR1 and CDR2: LGHNA and YNFKEQ. V lost 2 bases, J lost 0 bases, and 5 bases stayed unmatched. This CDR3 comprises 16 residues. The CDR3 sequence is CASSQSDRGSSYEQYF. CDR3 nucleotide sequence: TGTGCCAGCAGCCAATCAGACAGGGGGAGCTCCTACGAGCAGTACTTC.